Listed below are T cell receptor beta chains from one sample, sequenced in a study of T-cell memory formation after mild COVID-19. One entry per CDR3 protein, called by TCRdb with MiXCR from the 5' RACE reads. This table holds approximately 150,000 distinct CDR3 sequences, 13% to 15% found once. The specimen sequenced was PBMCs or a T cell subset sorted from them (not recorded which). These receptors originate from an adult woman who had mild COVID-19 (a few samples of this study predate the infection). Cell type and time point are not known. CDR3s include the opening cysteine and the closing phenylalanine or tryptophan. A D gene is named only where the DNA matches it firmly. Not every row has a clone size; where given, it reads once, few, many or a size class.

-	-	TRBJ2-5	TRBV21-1	CASSTRDREETQYF	TGTGCCAGCAGCACACGAGACAGGGAAGAGACCCAGTACTTC
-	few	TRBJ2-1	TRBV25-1	CASSEAVNEQFF	TGTGCCAGCAGTGAGGCGGTCAATGAGCAGTTCTTC
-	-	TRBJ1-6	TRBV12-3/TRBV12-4	CASRVDRWGTWNSPLHF	TGTGCCAGCAGAGTTGACCGGTGGGGGACTTGGAATTCACCCCTCCACTTT
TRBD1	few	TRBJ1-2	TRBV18	CASSQAGTGVPGYTF	TGTGCCAGCTCACAGGCCGGGACAGGGGTACCTGGCTACACCTTC
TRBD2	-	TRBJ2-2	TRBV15	CATSSSGGVFFSGELFF	TGTGCCACCAGCAGTAGCGGGGGCGTTTTTTTTAGCGGGGAGCTGTTTTTT
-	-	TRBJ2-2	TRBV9	CASSPSGVGELFF	TGTGCCAGCAGCCCGTCGGGCGTTGGGGAGCTGTTTTTT
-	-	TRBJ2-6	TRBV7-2	CASSEGIHTGANVLTF	TGTGCCAGCAGCGAGGGTATTCATACTGGGGCCAACGTCCTGACTTTC
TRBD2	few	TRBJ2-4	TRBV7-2	CASSHPGLARNIQYF	TGTGCCAGCAGCCATCCGGGACTAGCGAGAAACATTCAGTACTTC
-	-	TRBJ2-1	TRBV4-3	CASSQRTTSYNEQFF	TGCGCCAGCAGCCAGAGGACTACGTCCTACAATGAGCAGTTCTTC
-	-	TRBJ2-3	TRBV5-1	CASSLWGPTDTQYF	TGCGCCAGCAGCTTGTGGGGGCCCACAGATACGCAGTATTTT
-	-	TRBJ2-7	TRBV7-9	CASSLRPRGPHYEQYF	TGTGCCAGCAGCTTAAGGCCCAGGGGTCCCCACTACGAGCAGTACTTC
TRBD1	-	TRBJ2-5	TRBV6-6	CASSQDRGNDQETQYF	TGTGCCAGCAGCCAGGACAGGGGTAATGACCAAGAGACCCAGTACTTC
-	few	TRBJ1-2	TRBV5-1	CASSLSAQGYYGYTF	TGCGCCAGCAGCTTAAGTGCGCAGGGCTACTATGGCTACACCTTC
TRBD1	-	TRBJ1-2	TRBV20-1	CSARVDRGQLSYGYTF	TGCAGTGCTAGAGTGGACAGGGGGCAATTAAGCTATGGCTACACCTTC
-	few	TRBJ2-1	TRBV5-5	CASMIRPGNNEQFF	TGTGCCAGTATGATCCGGCCAGGCAACAATGAGCAGTTCTTC
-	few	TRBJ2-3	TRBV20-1	CSARAVSTDTQYF	TGCAGTGCTAGAGCAGTCTCCACAGATACGCAGTATTTT
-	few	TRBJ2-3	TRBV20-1	CSANFGTDTQYF	TGCAGTGCTAACTTCGGCACAGATACGCAGTATTTT
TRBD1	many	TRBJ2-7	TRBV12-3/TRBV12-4	CASTSSRDRSTYEQYF	TGTGCCAGCACCTCTAGCCGGGACAGGTCAACCTACGAGCAGTACTTC
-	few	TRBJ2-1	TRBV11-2	CASSLGGGVGEQFF	TGTGCCAGCAGCTTAGGTGGGGGAGTGGGTGAGCAGTTCTTC
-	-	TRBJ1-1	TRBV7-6	CASSLSGGGGTEAFF	TGTGCCAGCAGCTTATCGGGAGGAGGGGGCACTGAAGCTTTCTTT
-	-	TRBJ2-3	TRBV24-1	CATSDSTGNTDTQYF	TGTGCCACCAGTGACTCTACAGGAAACACAGATACGCAGTATTTT
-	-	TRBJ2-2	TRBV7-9	CASELVGDGELFF	TGTGCCAGCGAACTGGTGGGGGACGGGGAGCTGTTTTTT
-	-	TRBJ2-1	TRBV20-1	CSAPHSETVNEQFF	TGCAGTGCCCCCCACTCGGAAACGGTCAATGAGCAGTTCTTC
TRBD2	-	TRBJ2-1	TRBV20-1	CSARDLPGGLGNEQFF	TGCAGTGCTAGAGATCTCCCGGGGGGGCTCGGGAATGAGCAGTTCTTC
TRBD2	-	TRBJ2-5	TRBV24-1	CATSDPGLAGVETQYF	TGTGCCACCAGTGATCCGGGACTAGCGGGAGTCGAGACCCAGTACTTC
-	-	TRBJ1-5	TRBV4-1	CASSQEGPRNQPQHF	TGCGCCAGCAGCCAAGAGGGACCTCGCAATCAGCCCCAGCATTTT
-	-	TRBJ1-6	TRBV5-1	CASSLGPGKGGSPLHF	TGCGCCAGCAGCTTGGGGCCAGGCAAAGGCGGTTCACCCCTCCACTTT
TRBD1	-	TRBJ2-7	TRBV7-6	CASSLGGTGGEQYF	TGTGCCAGCAGCTTAGGAGGGACAGGGGGTGAGCAGTACTTC
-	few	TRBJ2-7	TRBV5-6	CASSHWRADEQYF	TGTGCCAGCAGCCACTGGAGGGCCGACGAGCAGTACTTC
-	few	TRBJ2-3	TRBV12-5	CASGWWETDTQYF	TGTGCTAGTGGTTGGTGGGAGACAGATACGCAGTATTTT
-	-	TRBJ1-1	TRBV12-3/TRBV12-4	CASSFFGVNTEAFF	TGTGCCAGCAGTTTTTTCGGGGTGAACACTGAAGCTTTCTTT
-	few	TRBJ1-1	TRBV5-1	CASREGVEAFF	TGCGCCAGCAGGGAGGGTGTTGAAGCTTTCTTT
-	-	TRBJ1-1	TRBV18	CASSPPSRVPFRNTEAFF	TGTGCCAGCTCACCACCGTCCAGGGTTCCCTTTCGGAACACTGAAGCTTTCTTT
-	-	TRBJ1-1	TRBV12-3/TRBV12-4	CASSFQARENTEAFF	TGTGCCAGCAGTTTTCAGGCCCGGGAAAACACTGAAGCTTTCTTT
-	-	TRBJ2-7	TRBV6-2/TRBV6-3	CASSYRGAGEQYF	TGTGCCAGCAGTTACCGGGGGGCAGGGGAGCAGTACTTC
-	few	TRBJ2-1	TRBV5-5	CASSPRLGSANEQFF	TGTGCCAGCAGCCCCCGCTTAGGGTCCGCCAATGAGCAGTTCTTC
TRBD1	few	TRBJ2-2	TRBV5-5	CASSTDPGQGAAGELFF	TGTGCCAGCAGCACGGATCCGGGACAGGGCGCCGCCGGGGAGCTGTTTTTT
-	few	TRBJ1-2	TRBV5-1	CASSALDSPYGYTF	TGCGCCAGCAGCGCGCTCGACAGCCCCTATGGCTACACCTTC
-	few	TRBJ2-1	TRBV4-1	CASSQEGATGEDEQFF	TGCGCCAGCAGCCAAGAGGGGGCAACGGGTGAGGATGAGCAGTTCTTC
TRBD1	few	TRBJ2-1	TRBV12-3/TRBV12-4	CASSLRTGGPSSYNEQFF	TGTGCCAGCAGTTTAAGGACAGGGGGCCCGAGCTCCTACAATGAGCAGTTCTTC
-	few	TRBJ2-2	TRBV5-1	CASSLGTANTGELFF	TGCGCCAGCAGCTTGGGGACAGCCAACACCGGGGAGCTGTTTTTT
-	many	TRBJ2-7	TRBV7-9	CASSFEESWAGASYEQYF	TGTGCCAGCAGCTTCGAGGAGTCGTGGGCAGGGGCGTCCTACGAGCAGTACTTC
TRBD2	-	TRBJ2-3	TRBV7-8	CASSLEAGGPTDTQYF	TGTGCCAGCAGCTTAGAAGCGGGGGGACCCACAGATACGCAGTATTTT
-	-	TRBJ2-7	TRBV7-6	CASSLVVDEQYF	TGTGCCAGCAGCTTAGTGGTTGATGAGCAGTACTTC
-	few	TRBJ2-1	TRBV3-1	CASSQGTQTYNEQFF	TGTGCCAGCAGCCAAGGGACTCAGACCTACAATGAGCAGTTCTTC
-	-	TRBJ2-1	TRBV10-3	CAHRDDNEQFF	TGTGCCCATAGAGACGACAATGAGCAGTTCTTC